The 13 T cell receptor beta chains reported below all come from one sample, sequenced in a study of OX40 agonist ivuxolimab in advanced cancers. TCRdb's copy holds only in-frame clones and misses some; the assay was immunoSEQ multiplex PCR. The sample contains 90,000 to 100,000 clones, roughly nine tenths of which appear only once. Sample: CD4+ or CD8+ T cells sorted from blood, taken in a trial of the OX40 agonist ivuxolimab. The receptor source for this set is an adult with an advanced solid tumor such as melanoma, head and neck, liver or kidney cancer.

This clone showed up just once. The chain uses TRBV11-2 and TRBJ1-1, with a tentative D call TRBD1 (5 bases). The length of the CDR3 is 13 residues. CDR1 is SGHAT and CDR2 is FQNNGV in the germline V gene. The ends were cut back, 3 bases at V and 6 bases at J, with 11 bases in the middle. CDR3 sequence: CASSFSGASEAFF. Here the CDR3 DNA reads TGTGCCAGCAGCTTTAGCGGGGCCTCTGAAGCTTTCTTT.

The rearrangement uses TRBV7-3 and TRBJ1-1; D remains unclear. V was shortened by 5 bases and J by 2 bases, with 9 bases between the two germline ends. Germline values: CDR1 SGHTA, CDR2 FQGTGA. The CDR3 is 13 amino acids. The CDR3 region has the DNA TGTGCCAGCAGCCAACAAGCAAACACTGAAGCTTTCTTT. Translating it yields CASSQQANTEAFF.

This chain joins TRBV7-2 and TRBJ2-1; 8 nucleotides match TRBD2. CDR3 length: 15 residues. V was clipped by 5 bases and J by 4 bases; unmatched bases: 7. Germline V gene sequence: CDR1 SGHTA, CDR2 FQGNSA. The chain's CDR3 is CASSVTSGPYNEQFF. The CDR3 coding sequence is TGTGCCAGCAGCGTAACTAGCGGACCGTACAATGAGCAGTTCTTC.

This clone came up a few times. The chain combines TRBV6-1 with TRBJ1-2; D is unclear. Germline-derived CDR1 and CDR2 are MNHNS and SASEGT. The CDR3 totals 13 residues. Trimming pared 4 bases from V and 10 bases from J, leaving 16 bases between. As DNA, the CDR3 is TGTGCCAGCAGTGTGGTTACGGGAACCCCCTACACCTTC. Residues: CASSVVTGTPYTF.

The CDR3 sequence: CSAPTSGRGGDTQYF. For the CDR3, the DNA is TGCAGCGCGCCCACTAGCGGGAGGGGGGGAGATACGCAGTATTTT. The chain combines TRBV29-1 with TRBJ2-3, with 13 bases identical to TRBD2. The V gene end was trimmed by 7 bases and the J gene end by 5 bases; junction bases not matched to a gene: 9. Per germline, CDR1 SQVTM and CDR2 ANQGSEA. There are 15 residues in the CDR3.

Concerning this clone: One junction end does not reproduce the germline sequence, and a read error may be involved. The rearrangement links TRBV5-1 to TRBJ2-7, with D perhaps TRBD1 (5 bases). CDR1 is SGHRS, CDR2 YFSETQ, per germline. CDR3 size: 15 residues. The CDR3 sequence: CASSLIEQGSHEQYF. The DNA for the CDR3 is TGCGCCAGCAGCTTGATTGAGCAGGGCTCCCACGAGCAGTACTTC.

This clone has just one count. The J gene is TRBJ2-3, the V gene TRBV25-1; a possible D gene is TRBD1 (6 bases). Germline V gene lookup returns CDR1 MGHDK and CDR2 SYGVNS. This CDR3 contains 14 residues. V was clipped by 3 bases and J by 5 bases, with 12 bases between them. CDR3 sequence (DNA): TGTGCCAGCAGTGAGTCAGGGGTTGAAGATACGCAGTATTTT. Translation gives CASSESGVEDTQYF.

The V call is TRBV7-2, the J call TRBJ2-7; D ambiguous. The V end was cut by 1 base, the J end by 4 bases, with 8 bases between. Germline V CDR1 and CDR2: SGHTA, FQGNSA. The CDR3 is made up of 13 amino acids. CDR3 nucleotide sequence: TGTGCCAGCAGCTTAGAGGGTGGGTACGAGCAGTACTTC. This translates into CASSLEGGYEQYF.

The rearrangement joins TRBV18 to TRBJ2-5, with 11 positions matching TRBD2. This CDR3 has 19 residues. Germline loops: CDR1 KGHSH, CDR2 LQKENI. After removal of 3 bases from V and 1 base from J, the junction contained 13 bases not matched to a gene. CDR3: CASSPPLTSGTRRQETQYF. The CDR3 bases are TGTGCCAGCTCACCGCCACTGACTAGCGGGACTAGGCGCCAAGAGACCCAGTACTTC.

The chain has TRBV9 and TRBJ2-1; D call uncertain. Trimming removed 0 bases from V and 2 bases from J, with 9 bases in between. This CDR3 has 15 residues. From germline, CDR1 is SGDLS and CDR2 YYNGEE. Written as DNA, the CDR3 is TGTGCCAGCAGCGTAGACGGCGGAACCTACAATGAGCAGTTCTTC. Its protein product is CASSVDGGTYNEQFF.

The DNA of the CDR3 is TGTGCCAGCAGCTCTGGGAACACCGGGGAGCTGTTTTTT. As protein: CASSSGNTGELFF. J is TRBJ2-2 and V is TRBV7-3; D gene ambiguous. This CDR3 is 13 amino acids long. Germline V CDR1 and CDR2: SGHTA, FQGTGA. The ends were cut back, 4 bases at V and 1 base at J, with 4 bases in the middle.

The chain is built from TRBV19 and TRBJ2-2; 10 nucleotides match TRBD2. The CDR3 covers 15 residues. J lost 1 base, V lost 8 bases, and 4 bases had no gene match. Germline V gene sequence: CDR1 LNHDA, CDR2 SQIVND (reference sequence). CDR3 coding DNA: TGTGCCAGTCTAGGACTAGCGGTGAACACCGGGGAGCTGTTTTTT. As protein: CASLGLAVNTGELFF. The whole variable domain, remainder taken from reference TRBV19 and TRBJ2-2, is DGGITQSPKYLFRKEGQNVTLSCEQNLNHDAMYWYRQDPGQGLRLIYYSQIVNDFQKGDIAEGYSVSREKKESFPLTVTSAQKNPTAFYLCASLGLAVNTGELFFGEGSRLTVL.

The chain employs TRBV5-4 and TRBJ2-7, with a tentative D call TRBD2 (5 bases). Trimming took off 0 bases at V and 3 bases at J, with 7 bases between the two ends. This CDR3 region has 13 residues. Germline-derived CDR1 and CDR2 are SGHNT and YYREEE (reference sequence). For the CDR3, the DNA is TGTGCCAGCAGCTTGGGGACTGGCTACGAGCAGTACTTC. Encoded protein: CASSLGTGYEQYF.